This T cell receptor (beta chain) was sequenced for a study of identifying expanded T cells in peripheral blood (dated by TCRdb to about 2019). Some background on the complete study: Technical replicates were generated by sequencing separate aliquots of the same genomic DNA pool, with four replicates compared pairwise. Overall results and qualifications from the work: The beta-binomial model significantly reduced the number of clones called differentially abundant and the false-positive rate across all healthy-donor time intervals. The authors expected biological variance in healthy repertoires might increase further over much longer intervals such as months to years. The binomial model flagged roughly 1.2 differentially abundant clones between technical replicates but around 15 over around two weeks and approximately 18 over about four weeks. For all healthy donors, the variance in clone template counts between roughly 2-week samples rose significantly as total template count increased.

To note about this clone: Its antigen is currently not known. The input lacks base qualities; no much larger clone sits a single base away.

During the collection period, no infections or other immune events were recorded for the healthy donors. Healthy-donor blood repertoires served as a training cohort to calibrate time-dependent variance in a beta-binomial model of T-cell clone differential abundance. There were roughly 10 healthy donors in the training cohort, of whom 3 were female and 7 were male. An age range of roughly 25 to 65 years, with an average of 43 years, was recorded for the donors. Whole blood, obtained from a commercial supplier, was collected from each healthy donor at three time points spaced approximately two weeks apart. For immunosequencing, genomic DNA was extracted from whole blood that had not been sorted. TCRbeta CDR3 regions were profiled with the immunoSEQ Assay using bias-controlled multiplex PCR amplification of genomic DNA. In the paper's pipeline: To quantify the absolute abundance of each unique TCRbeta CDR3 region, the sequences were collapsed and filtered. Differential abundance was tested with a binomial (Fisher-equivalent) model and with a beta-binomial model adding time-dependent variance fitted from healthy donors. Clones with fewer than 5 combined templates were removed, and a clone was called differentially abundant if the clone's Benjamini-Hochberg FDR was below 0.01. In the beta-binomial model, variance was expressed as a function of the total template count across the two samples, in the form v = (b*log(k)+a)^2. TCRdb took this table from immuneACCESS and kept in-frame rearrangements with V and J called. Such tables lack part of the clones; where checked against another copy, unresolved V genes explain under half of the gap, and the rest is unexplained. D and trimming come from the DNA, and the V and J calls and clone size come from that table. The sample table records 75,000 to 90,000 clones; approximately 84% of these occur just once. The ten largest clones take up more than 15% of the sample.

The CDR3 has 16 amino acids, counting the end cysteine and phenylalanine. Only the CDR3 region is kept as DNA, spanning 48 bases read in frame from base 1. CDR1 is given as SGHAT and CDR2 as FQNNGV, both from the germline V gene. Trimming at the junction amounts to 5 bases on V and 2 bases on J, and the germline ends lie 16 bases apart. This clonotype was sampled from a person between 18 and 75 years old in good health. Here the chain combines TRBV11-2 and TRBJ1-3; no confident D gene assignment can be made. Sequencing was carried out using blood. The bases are TGTGCCAGCAGCCTTCAGGAGCAGATAACTGGAAACACCATATATTTT. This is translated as CASSLQEQITGNTIYF. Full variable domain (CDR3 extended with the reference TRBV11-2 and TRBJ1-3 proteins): EAGVAQSPRYKIIEKRQSVAFWCNPISGHATLYWYQQILGQGPKLLIQFQNNGVVDDSQLPKDRFSAERLKGVDSTLKIQPAKLEDSAVYLCASSLQEQITGNTIYFGEGSWLTVV.